This T cell receptor beta chain was identified during a study of identical twins. Overall study findings and caveats: These conclusions were based on statistical analysis (cross-sectional, not following the same donors).

Each CDR3 protein gets one entry after TCRdb re-called the 5' RACE reads with MiXCR. The repertoire holds 450,000 or so distinct CDR3 sequences, with about 24% as singletons. This clonotype was detected a few times. The antigen remains unidentified. CDR1 and CDR2 (germline): MNHEY, SVGAGI. The CDR3 extends over 14 amino acids. V gave up 0 bases and J gave up 5 bases, with 11 bases separating them. This sample was also put to use in a study of T cells expressing NK-cell markers. That publication notes: From sorted CD3+CD56+NKG2C+, CD3+CD56+NKG2C- and CD3+CD56-NKG2C+ T cells came the TCR beta repertoires. NKG2C+ dominant clonotypes from over five donors made up about 1.0-8% of CD8+ T cells. HCMV specificity of the expanded NKG2C+ T cell clones stayed unclear.

Material: CD4+ T cells sorted from blood. The rearrangement uses TRBV6-5 and TRBJ2-7, with D perhaps TRBD1 or TRBD2 (6 bases each). This clonotype was obtained from a woman between 18 and 29 years old in good health. The DNA of the CDR3 is TGTGCCAGCAGTTACTCCCGGGGGCCCCACGAGCAGTACTTC. As protein: CASSYSRGPHEQYF.